This T cell receptor beta chain was obtained from a study of blood T cell repertoires in COVID-19. Overall study: Acute and convalescent COVID-19 samples came from the United States, Italy and Spain.

Original handling: By means of reference gene primer amplification, nucleated cell counts were estimated. Profiling relied on immunoSEQ multiplex PCR, and the TCRdb table lists in-frame clones only, not all of them. D and trimming come from the DNA, and the V and J calls and clone size come from that table. Of approximately 250,000 clones in the sample, around 90% were seen once. The germline gives CDR1 KGHSY, CDR2 FQNENV. The length of the CDR3 is 15 residues. V was trimmed by 4 bases and J by 3 bases, leaving 15 bases between them. Enrollees, about 18 to 89 years old, lived in 24 US areas. Which cohort a participant joined came from the clinical history participants gave.

This sequence originates from a woman between 40 and 55 years old who had been exposed to COVID-19. The sequencing input was PBMCs or T cells enriched from blood (not recorded which). This chain connects TRBV16 to TRBJ1-2; perhaps TRBD1 as D (6 bases). CDR3 amino acids: CASSRTAPRDYGYTF. CDR3 nucleotide sequence: TGTGCCAGCAGCCGGACAGCTCCCCGGGACTATGGCTACACCTTC.